The 29 T cell receptor beta chains below come from one sample, sequenced in a study of T cells after yellow fever vaccination. A single record per CDR3 protein comes from TCRdb applying MiXCR to the 5' RACE reads. Among 140,000 to 150,000 distinct CDR3 sequences listed, about 6.9% were seen once. Sequenced here: CD4+ T cells sorted from PBMCs, sampled 10 days after the yellow fever booster vaccination. The receptors derive from a man aged 25-40 years who received the YFV17D yellow fever vaccine.

This clonotype was seen repeatedly, ten times or more. This chain joins TRBV20-1 and TRBJ2-7; 10 bases align to TRBD1. Germline CDR1 DFQATT, CDR2 SNEGSKA (reference sequence). The CDR3 is 13 amino acids. The trim removed 6 bases at V and 5 bases at J, leaving 7 bases unmatched. The CDR3 nucleotides read TGCAGTGCGAGGGGACAGGGGCTAAACGAGCAGTACTTC. Translation gives CSARGQGLNEQYF.

A few counts support this clonotype. The V call is TRBV19, the J call TRBJ2-1, with 7 bases aligning to TRBD1. The J segment lost 0 bases and the V segment lost 4 bases, leaving 6 bases of the junction unmatched. Germline V lookup: CDR1 LNHDA, CDR2 SQIVND (reference sequence). The CDR3 totals 16 residues. CDR3 DNA: TGTGCCAGTAGTAAACCCACAGGGGTCTCCTACAATGAGCAGTTCTTC. It encodes CASSKPTGVSYNEQFF.

This clonotype was detected many times. The genes are TRBV5-1 and TRBJ2-1, with TRBD2 as a possible D gene (7 bases). Trimming removed 4 bases at V and 9 bases at J, with 23 bases between. The length of the CDR3 is 16 residues. From germline, CDR1 is SGHRS and CDR2 YFSETQ. CDR3 in DNA: TGCGCCAGCAGCCTGAGTGGGGGGGCGGTCACTTCTGAGCAGTTCTTC. This sequence encodes CASSLSGGAVTSEQFF.

J is TRBJ2-5 and V is TRBV12-3 or TRBV12-4; 12 nucleotides line up with TRBD2. Unmatched junction bases numbered 6, after V lost 4 bases and J lost 0 bases. The CDR3 contains 17 residues. The CDR3 DNA follows: TGTGCCAGCAGTTCCCGGACTAGCGGGGAGAACCAAGAGACCCAGTACTTC. It yields the protein CASSSRTSGENQETQYF.

This clonotype was detected ten times or more. The chain uses TRBV7-3 and TRBJ2-2; tentatively, D is TRBD1 (5 bases). Germline V gene sequence: CDR1 SGHTA, CDR2 FQGTGA. Trimming took off 5 bases at V and 5 bases at J, with 12 bases between the two ends. This CDR3 has 14 residues. Here the CDR3 DNA reads TGTGCCAGCAGCAAGGGGTGGACGACCGGGGAGCTGTTTTTT. The encoded protein is CASSKGWTTGELFF.

Worth noting for this clonotype: A junction boundary mismatches the germline segment, possibly from a read error. J is TRBJ2-5 and V is TRBV18; D unresolved. There are 13 residues in the CDR3. Germline-derived CDR1 and CDR2 are KGHSH and LQKENI. The CDR3 DNA is TGTGCCAGATCACCACCCATCCAAGAGACCCAGTACTTC. It encodes CARSPPIQETQYF. The variable domain in full, with the rest retrieved from reference TRBV18 and TRBJ2-5, is NAGVMQNPRHLVRRRGQEARLRCSPMKGHSHVYWYRQLPEEGLKFMVYLQKENIIDESGMPKERFSAEFPKEGPSILRIQQVVRGDSAAYFCARSPPIQETQYFGPGTRLLVL.

This clonotype was counted only a few times. The V gene is TRBV29-1, the J gene TRBJ2-1; the match to TRBD2 covers 10 bases. Per germline, CDR1 SQVTM and CDR2 ANQGSEA. The CDR3 sequence is 14 residues long. V lost 4 bases, J lost 9 bases, and 9 bases stayed unmatched. The CDR3 loop reads CSVVVLAGGVEQFF. The CDR3 region has the DNA TGCAGCGTTGTGGTCTTAGCGGGAGGTGTTGAGCAGTTCTTC.

This chain uses TRBV20-1 with TRBJ1-6, with D hard to call. The ends were cut back, 6 bases at V and 0 bases at J, with 18 bases in the middle. Germline V lookup: CDR1 DFQATT, CDR2 SNEGSKA (reference sequence). The CDR3 extends over 17 amino acids. The CDR3 region is CSASVPNRSSYNSPLHF. The CDR3 DNA follows: TGCAGTGCCTCGGTCCCCAATAGGAGCTCCTATAATTCACCCCTCCACTTT.

Here the CDR3 DNA reads TGTGCCAGCAGCTTGCCCAATTCGGTAGATACGCAGTATTTT. Its protein is CASSLPNSVDTQYF. The chain couples TRBV7-3 to TRBJ2-3; no firm D call. Germline V CDR1 and CDR2: SGHTA, FQGTGA. V gave up 3 bases and J gave up 5 bases, with 12 bases separating them. CDR3 length: 14 amino acids. The whole variable domain, filled in from reference TRBV7-3 and TRBJ2-3, reads GAGVSQTPSNKVTEKGKYVELRCDPISGHTALYWYRQSLGQGPEFLIYFQGTGAADDSGLPNDRFFAVRPEGSVSTLKIQRTERGDSAVYLCASSLPNSVDTQYFGPGTRLTVL.

This clonotype was observed at least ten times. V gene TRBV5-1 combines with J gene TRBJ2-1, with unresolved D. The V end lost 0 bases, the J end lost 10 bases, and 11 bases lay between the germline ends. Germline V CDR1 and CDR2: SGHRS, YFSETQ. CDR3 length: 13 residues. This CDR3 is CASSLDVAGEQFF. Here the CDR3 DNA reads TGCGCCAGCAGCTTGGATGTAGCAGGCGAGCAGTTCTTC.

The sample holds many counts of this clonotype. This sequence joins TRBV29-1 and TRBJ2-6; 16 bases line up with TRBD2. Germline V gives CDR1 SQVTM, CDR2 ANQGSEA. V was pared by 3 bases and J by 4 bases, with 9 bases of the junction left unmatched. There are 19 residues in the CDR3. The chain's CDR3 is CSVEMGLAGGGEGANVLTF. In DNA form, the CDR3 reads TGCAGCGTTGAGATGGGACTAGCGGGAGGGGGGGAAGGGGCCAACGTCCTGACTTTC.

Note on this clonotype: It may be a read error: a sequence one base away is much more abundant. The chain has TRBV19 and TRBJ1-2; tentative D call: TRBD1 (5 bases). Germline loops: CDR1 LNHDA, CDR2 SQIVND (reference sequence). The CDR3 runs to 14 residues. Trimming shortened V by 6 bases and J by 9 bases, and 20 bases separated the two germline ends. The CDR3 region is CASRTQGFRYRYTF. The CDR3 DNA reads as TGTGCCAGTAGGACCCAGGGTTTTCGGTATCGCTACACCTTC.

This clonotype has a handful of counts. The chain recombines TRBV20-1 with TRBJ2-7; 8 positions agree with TRBD2. Germline CDR1 DFQATT, CDR2 SNEGSKA (reference sequence). The CDR3 is 13 amino acids. Trimming took 2 bases from V and 3 from J; bases not matched to a gene: 3. CDR3 sequence (DNA): TGCAGTGCTAGACGGACTAGCAGCTACGAGCAGTACTTC. It encodes CSARRTSSYEQYF.

In this sample, this clonotype turned up many times. V is TRBV28 and J is TRBJ2-3; the match to TRBD2 covers 7 bases. Per germline, CDR1 MDHEN and CDR2 SYDVKM. After removal of 10 bases from V and 1 base from J, the junction contained 11 bases not matched to a gene. The CDR3 runs to 15 residues. Here the CDR3 DNA reads TGTGCCACCCTTTGGGGGAGGGCCGGCACAGATACGCAGTATTTT. It is translated as CATLWGRAGTDTQYF. The full variable domain, its missing parts supplied by reference TRBV28 and TRBJ2-3, is DVKVTQSSRYLVKRTGEKVFLECVQDMDHENMFWYRQDPGLGLRLIYFSYDVKMKEKGDIPEGYSVSREKKERFSLILESASTNQTSMYLCATLWGRAGTDTQYFGPGTRLTVL.

This clonotype appeared a few times. The DNA for the CDR3 is TGTGCCAGCTCACCCTCTGGGGCTAGCGTCGACACCGGGGAGCTGTTTTTT. Amino acid sequence: CASSPSGASVDTGELFF. The chain couples TRBV18 to TRBJ2-2; D might be TRBD2 (6 bases). CDR3 length: 17 amino acids. Deletions cut 3 bases from V and 3 bases from J, with 17 bases between. Germline loops: CDR1 KGHSH, CDR2 LQKENI.

This clonotype has at least ten counts. The genes are TRBV28 and TRBJ2-7; possibly TRBD1 for D (5 bases). The V end lost 5 bases, the J end lost 7 bases, and 24 bases lay between the germline ends. CDR1 is MDHEN, CDR2 SYDVKM, per germline. This CDR3 is built from 16 residues. The chain's CDR3 is CASSITARVQPREQYF. Here the CDR3 DNA reads TGTGCCAGCAGTATCACCGCCAGGGTTCAGCCTCGAGAGCAGTACTTC.

This clonotype was counted a few times. CDR3: CASSVGQGATDTQYF. The CDR3 DNA reads as TGTGCCAGCAGCGTAGGACAGGGGGCTACAGATACGCAGTATTTT. J is TRBJ2-3 and V is TRBV9; TRBD1 agrees at 10 bases. Per the germline V gene, CDR1 is SGDLS and CDR2 is YYNGEE. The CDR3 covers 15 residues. Trimming cost V 0 bases and J 3 bases; bases outside gene matches: 1.

This clonotype showed up many times. This rearrangement joins TRBV5-1 to TRBJ1-3; D is ambiguous. This CDR3 is 15 amino acids long. V was shortened by 5 bases and J by 0 bases, with 12 bases between the two germline ends. Germline V gene lookup returns CDR1 SGHRS and CDR2 YFSETQ. In nucleotides, the CDR3 is TGCGCCAGCAGTCGAACACTTGGCTCTGGAAACACCATATATTTT. Translating gives CASSRTLGSGNTIYF.

This clonotype was detected ten times or more. The gene calls are TRBV10-2 and TRBJ2-3, with D tentatively TRBD1 or TRBD2 (5 bases each). V was pared by 0 bases and J by 4 bases, with 11 bases between. Germline V gives CDR1 WSHSY, CDR2 SAAADI. The CDR3 covers 15 residues. CDR3 sequence reads: CASSESGVASDTQYF. In nucleotides, the CDR3 is TGCGCCAGCAGTGAGTCGGGGGTAGCCTCAGATACGCAGTATTTT.

This clonotype was found many times. This chain connects TRBV9 to TRBJ1-1; D possibly corresponds to TRBD1 (5 bases). Germline lookup yields CDR1 SGDLS and CDR2 YYNGEE. The CDR3 contains 14 residues. Trimming took 4 bases from V and 0 from J, leaving 10 bases between them. CDR3 nucleotide sequence: TGTGCCAGCAGCCTAGGGGTGATGAACACTGAAGCTTTCTTT. Residues: CASSLGVMNTEAFF.

This clonotype was observed many times. The V gene is TRBV20-1, the J gene TRBJ2-3; tentatively, D is TRBD2 (6 bases). Per germline, CDR1 DFQATT and CDR2 SNEGSKA (reference sequence). Trimming cost V 6 bases and J 0 bases, with 16 bases left between them. This CDR3 comprises 15 residues. In DNA form, the CDR3 reads TGCAGTGCCATCGGGACTTCGCCTAGCACAGATACGCAGTATTTT. Protein product: CSAIGTSPSTDTQYF.

This clonotype was seen many times. The V call is TRBV5-1, the J call TRBJ2-2; D remains ambiguous. V dropped 0 bases and J dropped 0 bases, with 6 bases sitting between them. Looked up from germline, CDR1 is SGHRS and CDR2 is YFSETQ. The CDR3 runs 15 residues. The CDR3 nucleotides read TGCGCCAGCAGCTTGGCCCAGTCGAACACCGGGGAGCTGTTTTTT. Translated: CASSLAQSNTGELFF.

This clonotype was seen ten or more times. This chain joins TRBV29-1 and TRBJ1-2, with D unresolved. The length of the CDR3 is 13 residues. From germline, CDR1 is SQVTM and CDR2 ANQGSEA. Trimming removed 4 bases from V and 4 bases from J, with 13 bases in between. The CDR3 DNA reads as TGCAGCGTTGTGGGGAAATCCCGCTATGGCTACACCTTC. It specifies CSVVGKSRYGYTF.

The rearrangement joins TRBV6-2 or TRBV6-3 to TRBJ2-1; 9 bases line up with TRBD2. Germline V gene sequence: CDR1 MNHEY, CDR2 SVGEGT. V gave up 7 bases and J gave up 7 bases; unmatched junction bases: 8. This CDR3 region has 14 residues. CDR3 in DNA: TGTGCCAGCAAAATGACTAGCGGCTCGAATGAGCAGTTCTTC. This sequence encodes CASKMTSGSNEQFF.

This clonotype was counted at least ten times. The rearrangement joins TRBV6-2 or TRBV6-3 to TRBJ2-1, with TRBD2 matching 7 bases. Trimming took 3 bases from V and 0 from J; bases not matched to a gene: 11. The CDR3 has 18 amino acids. CDR1 MNHEY and CDR2 SVGEGT come from the germline V gene. CDR3: CASSYLLSGKSSYNEQFF. The CDR3 bases are TGTGCCAGCAGTTATCTCCTCAGCGGGAAGAGCTCCTACAATGAGCAGTTCTTC.

This clonotype showed up many times. The rearrangement uses TRBV10-2 and TRBJ2-7; D is unresolved. The CDR3 loop spans 14 amino acids. V was trimmed by 6 bases and J by 4 bases, leaving 16 bases between them. In germline, CDR1 is WSHSY, CDR2 SAAADI. The CDR3 is CASSPGNQPYEQYF. Here the CDR3 DNA reads TGCGCCAGCAGCCCCGGAAACCAACCGTACGAGCAGTACTTC.

This clonotype appeared many times. The V gene is TRBV20-1, the J gene TRBJ2-1, with D hard to call. Germline assignment: CDR1 DFQATT and CDR2 SNEGSKA (reference sequence). The CDR3 loop spans 12 amino acids. V lost 1 base and J lost 3, with 4 bases in between. The CDR3 sequence: CSARASYNEQFF. In DNA, the CDR3 is TGCAGTGCTAGAGCTAGCTACAATGAGCAGTTCTTC.

This clonotype was seen repeatedly, ten times or more. This chain connects TRBV12-3 or TRBV12-4 to TRBJ1-2; D is ambiguous. V lost 5 bases to trimming and J lost 4 bases, with 11 bases between them. This CDR3 spans 13 amino acids. The CDR3: CASSLQASYGYTF. CDR3 nucleotides: TGTGCCAGCAGTCTTCAGGCTTCCTATGGCTACACCTTC.

In this sample, this clonotype turned up many times. The chain carries TRBV3-1 and TRBJ2-1; D gene unclear. V lost 1 base to trimming and J lost 10 bases, with 8 bases between them. CDR1 is LGHDT, CDR2 YNNKEL, per germline (reference sequence). The CDR3 sequence is 12 residues long. The CDR3 spells CASSQAEREQFF. The CDR3 DNA reads as TGTGCCAGCAGCCAAGCTGAACGGGAGCAGTTCTTC.